This passage covers 30 T cell receptor beta chains from one sample sequenced in a study of T cell repertoires in cytomegalovirus infection. TCRdb re-called the reads through MiXCR, storing one row per CDR3 protein. The table lists a few hundred thousand distinct CDR3 sequences, nearly 35% of them singletons. No cognate antigen is known for these TCRs. Source: cultured PBMCs, taken from culture after CMV antigen stimulation. The receptors were sampled from a human donor in good health (CMV status not recorded). Some clones in this sample may be carry-over from other donors' samples.

This clonotype was counted only a few times. The chain recombines TRBV7-2 with TRBJ2-2, with D tentatively TRBD1 or TRBD2 (6 bases each). V lost 2 bases, J lost 6 bases, and 16 bases lay in between. The CDR3 extends over 16 amino acids. Germline assignment: CDR1 SGHTA and CDR2 FQGNSA. The CDR3 protein is CASSLFGGEAPGELFF. The CDR3 coding sequence is TGTGCCAGCAGCTTATTCGGGGGCGAGGCGCCCGGGGAGCTGTTTTTT.

This clonotype showed up just a few times. The gene calls are TRBV7-2 and TRBJ2-1; 7 positions match TRBD1. Germline V gene data show CDR1 as SGHTA and CDR2 as FQGNSA. Trimming took 1 base from V and 9 from J; bases not matched to a gene: 9. There are 15 residues in the CDR3. The CDR3 DNA is TGTGCCAGCAGCTTAGTGGGGGCGTCAGGGGGTGAGCAGTTCTTC. Translating gives CASSLVGASGGEQFF. Based on the CDR3 plus reference TRBV7-2 and TRBJ2-1, the full variable domain is GAGVSQSPSNKVTEKGKDVELRCDPISGHTALYWYRQSLGQGLEFLIYFQGNSAPDKSGLPSDRFSAERTGGSVSTLTIQRTQQEDSAVYLCASSLVGASGGEQFFGPGTRLTVL.

This chain uses TRBV12-3 or TRBV12-4 with TRBJ2-1, with 9 bases lining up with TRBD2. The V and J ends lost 6 bases and 7 bases, in that order; junction bases with no gene match: 13. The CDR3 extends over 16 amino acids. As DNA, the CDR3 is TGTGCCAGCAGCCCGGGAGTTCTAGCGGGGAGTAATGAGCAGTTCTTC. Its protein is CASSPGVLAGSNEQFF.

This clonotype was observed a few times. The rearrangement uses TRBV29-1 and TRBJ2-1, with D hard to call. CDR3 length: 15 amino acids. CDR1 and CDR2 (germline): SQVTM, ANQGSEA. Between the trimmed V and J ends, which lost 4 bases and 5 bases, there was a span of 18 bases. CDR3 sequence (DNA): TGCAGCGTTGCCCACAATTCGCGGCGAGACAATGAGCAGTTCTTC. Residues: CSVAHNSRRDNEQFF.

The V gene is TRBV7-2, the J gene TRBJ1-2; D possibly corresponds to TRBD1 (6 bases). The CDR3 totals 14 residues. Trimming removed 9 bases from V and 3 bases from J, with 17 bases in between. Germline CDR1 SGHTA, CDR2 FQGNSA. The CDR3 DNA sequence: TGTGCCAGTTACCCCAGGGGAGATGACTATGGCTACACCTTC. It translates to CASYPRGDDYGYTF.

V usage is TRBV18 and J usage is TRBJ2-5, with a possible D match to TRBD2 (6 bases). Trimming took off 0 bases at V and 6 bases at J, with 14 bases between the two ends. CDR1 is KGHSH and CDR2 is LQKENI in the germline V gene. The CDR3 is 15 residues long. The CDR3 is CASSPPIGSGKTQYF. CDR3 coding DNA: TGTGCCAGCTCACCACCGATCGGGAGTGGTAAGACCCAGTACTTC.

This chain joins TRBV12-3 or TRBV12-4 and TRBJ1-1, with D unresolved. The length of the CDR3 is 11 residues. V was pared by 9 bases and J by 0 bases, with 5 bases between. The CDR3 sequence is CASLLNTEAFF. In DNA, the CDR3 is TGTGCCAGTCTGTTGAACACTGAAGCTTTCTTT.

There are many counts of this clonotype. This chain uses TRBV7-2 with TRBJ2-3; 13 bases are shared with TRBD2. J gave up 2 bases and V 5 bases, and 7 bases lay outside the gene matches. CDR3 length: 17 residues. Germline V CDR1 and CDR2: SGHTA, FQGNSA. CDR3 amino acids: CASSPRLAGGHTDTQYF. The CDR3 bases are TGTGCCAGCAGCCCCCGACTAGCGGGAGGCCACACAGATACGCAGTATTTT.

The chain employs TRBV27 and TRBJ1-2, with D uncertain. The V gene lost 0 bases and the J gene lost 8 bases, with 10 bases spanning the gap. The CDR3 loop spans 13 amino acids. Germline assignment: CDR1 MNHEY and CDR2 SMNVEV (reference sequence). The CDR3 is CASSLSPVTGYTF. The CDR3, as DNA: TGTGCCAGCAGTTTATCCCCAGTGACGGGCTACACCTTC.

This clonotype occurred a few times. This sequence joins TRBV7-8 and TRBJ2-5; TRBD2 matches 10 bases. The CDR3 spans 16 residues. Germline trimming cut 2 bases from V and 5 bases from J; bases unmatched to any gene: 8. CDR1 is SGHVS, CDR2 FQNEAQ, per germline. The CDR3 bases are TGTGCCAGCAGCTTAACCGGGACTAGCGCCGGTGAGACCCAGTACTTC. Residues: CASSLTGTSAGETQYF. Full variable domain (missing parts from reference TRBV7-8 and TRBJ2-5): GAGVSQSPRYKVAKRGQDVALRCDPISGHVSLFWYQQALGQGPEFLTYFQNEAQLDKSGLPSDRFFAERPEGSVSTLKIQRTQQEDSAVYLCASSLTGTSAGETQYFGPGTRLLVL.

This clonotype occurred a few times. The rearrangement joins TRBV5-1 to TRBJ2-1, with 7 bases lining up with TRBD2. Germline CDR1 SGHRS, CDR2 YFSETQ. This CDR3 contains 18 residues. Unmatched junction bases numbered 16, after V lost 2 bases and J lost 5 bases. CDR3 coding DNA: TGCGCCAGCAGCTTTGGCCTAGCGGCCACGAGGAGCCACAATGAGCAGTTCTTC. Translating gives CASSFGLAATRSHNEQFF.

This clonotype was counted a few times. This chain uses TRBV7-8 with TRBJ2-6; D may be TRBD1 or TRBD2 (5 bases each). The CDR3 runs 17 residues. From germline, CDR1 is SGHVS and CDR2 FQNEAQ. The ends were cut back, 0 bases at V and 2 bases at J, with 11 bases in the middle. The CDR3, as DNA: TGTGCCAGCAGCTTAGCGCTAGTGGGGGCTGGGGCCAACGTCCTGACTTTC. Its translation: CASSLALVGAGANVLTF. The variable domain in full, with the rest retrieved from reference TRBV7-8 and TRBJ2-6, is GAGVSQSPRYKVAKRGQDVALRCDPISGHVSLFWYQQALGQGPEFLTYFQNEAQLDKSGLPSDRFFAERPEGSVSTLKIQRTQQEDSAVYLCASSLALVGAGANVLTFGAGSRLTVL.

The J gene is TRBJ2-3, the V gene TRBV7-2, with TRBD1 identical over 7 bases. V lost 5 bases to trimming and J lost 0 bases; unmatched junction nucleotides: 11. Per the germline V gene, CDR1 is SGHTA and CDR2 is FQGNSA. The CDR3 covers 17 residues. This CDR3 is CASSRDVWDRSTDTQYF. The CDR3 DNA sequence: TGTGCCAGCAGCAGGGACGTTTGGGACAGAAGCACAGATACGCAGTATTTT.

This clonotype was counted many times. V gene TRBV7-2 combines with J gene TRBJ1-1; no clear D. The CDR3 contains 15 residues. Germline V gene sequence: CDR1 SGHTA, CDR2 FQGNSA. V was pared by 0 bases and J by 5 bases, with 13 bases between. This chain's CDR3 is CASSLALGLRTEAFF. The CDR3 DNA reads as TGTGCCAGCAGCTTAGCTCTTGGCCTGAGGACTGAAGCTTTCTTT.

This clonotype was recorded many times. The rearrangement joins TRBV7-9 to TRBJ1-5; D remains ambiguous. Germline CDR1 is SEHNR and CDR2 is FQNEAQ (reference sequence). The CDR3 has 14 amino acids. Trimming removed 1 base at V and 1 base at J, with 5 bases between. The CDR3 protein is CASSLDQSNQPQHF. In nucleotides, the CDR3 is TGTGCCAGCAGCTTAGACCAGAGCAATCAGCCCCAGCATTTT.

This clonotype has just one count. The chain carries TRBV19 and TRBJ2-1, with 9 nucleotides matching TRBD2. V lost 3 bases to trimming and J lost 4 bases; unmatched junction nucleotides: 10. CDR3 length: 17 amino acids. Germline CDR1 is LNHDA and CDR2 is SQIVND (reference sequence). The CDR3 sequence is CASSIVLAGDGYNEQFF. CDR3 nucleotides: TGTGCCAGTAGTATTGTATTAGCGGGAGACGGGTACAATGAGCAGTTCTTC. Complete variable domain (other parts from reference TRBV19 and TRBJ2-1): DGGITQSPKYLFRKEGQNVTLSCEQNLNHDAMYWYRQDPGQGLRLIYYSQIVNDFQKGDIAEGYSVSREKKESFPLTVTSAQKNPTAFYLCASSIVLAGDGYNEQFFGPGTRLTVL.

In its sample, this clonotype was seen a few times. The CDR3: CASSQDSGRGTDTQYF. The DNA for the CDR3 is TGCGCCAGCAGCCAAGATAGCGGGAGAGGCACAGATACGCAGTATTTT. The chain employs TRBV4-3 and TRBJ2-3; 9 bases are a match to TRBD2. After removal of 0 bases from V and 1 base from J, the junction contained 2 bases not matched to a gene. Germline V lookup: CDR1 LGHNA, CDR2 YSLEER. The CDR3 length is 16 residues.

This chain connects TRBV28 to TRBJ1-5, with unresolved D. The CDR3 length is 15 residues. V lost 3 bases to trimming and J lost 0 bases, with 9 bases between them. From germline, CDR1 is MDHEN and CDR2 SYDVKM. CDR3: CASSFSGPSNQPQHF. CDR3 DNA sequence: TGTGCCAGCAGTTTTTCTGGGCCTAGCAATCAGCCCCAGCATTTT.

The chain links TRBV27 to TRBJ2-4; 7 bases match TRBD2. This CDR3 has 20 residues. V was clipped by 4 bases and J by 8 bases; unmatched bases: 26. CDR1 is MNHEY, CDR2 SMNVEV, per germline (reference sequence). The CDR3 protein is CASSSHPAKNVAGARYIQYF. In DNA, the CDR3 is TGTGCCAGCAGTTCCCATCCGGCAAAAAACGTAGCGGGTGCGAGGTACATTCAGTACTTC.

This clonotype was seen only a few times. The V gene is TRBV6-2 or TRBV6-3, the J gene TRBJ1-6; D unresolved. Trimming took 6 bases from V and 7 from J, leaving 22 bases between them. The CDR3 sequence is 17 residues long. Germline lookup yields CDR1 MNHEY and CDR2 SVGEGT. CDR3 in DNA: TGTGCCAGCAGGGCGGGGAGGACCGCCGCGGCGAATTCACCCCTCCACTTT. Encoded protein: CASRAGRTAAANSPLHF.

This sequence joins TRBV11-2 and TRBJ2-4; either TRBD1 or TRBD2 may supply D (5 bases each). The CDR3 extends over 11 amino acids. Germline loops: CDR1 SGHAT, CDR2 FQNNGV. Trimming pared 4 bases from V and 14 bases from J, leaving 12 bases between. CDR3 amino acids: CASSSTGTKYF. CDR3 nucleotide sequence: TGTGCCAGCAGCTCAACCGGGACCAAGTACTTC.

This clonotype was observed a single time. The rearrangement links TRBV29-1 to TRBJ1-1; 7 bases fit TRBD1. V lost 2 bases to trimming and J lost 4 bases; unmatched junction nucleotides: 7. In germline, CDR1 is SQVTM, CDR2 ANQGSEA. The CDR3 is 14 residues long. The CDR3, as DNA: TGCAGCGTTGAACTTGACAGGGCGGCCACTGAAGCTTTCTTT. Its translation is CSVELDRAATEAFF.

The chain is built from TRBV20-1 and TRBJ1-1; D might be TRBD1 (6 bases). The CDR3 is 13 amino acids. Germline V gene sequence: CDR1 DFQATT, CDR2 SNEGSKA (reference sequence). Trimming removed 3 bases at V and 2 bases at J, with 10 bases between. The CDR3 loop is CSASPGQNTEAFF. CDR3 bases: TGCAGTGCTAGCCCGGGACAAAACACTGAAGCTTTCTTT.

This clonotype was found a few times. The chain carries TRBV11-3 and TRBJ2-1, with D perhaps TRBD2 (6 bases). Trimming took 5 bases from V and 0 from J, leaving 14 bases between them. CDR1 is SGHNT and CDR2 is YENEEA in the germline V gene. The CDR3 runs to 16 residues. DNA of the CDR3: TGTGCCAGCAGCCCAACTAGCTACAGCTCCTACAATGAGCAGTTCTTC. This encodes CASSPTSYSSYNEQFF. Drawing the rest from reference TRBV11-3 and TRBJ2-1, the complete variable domain is EAGVVQSPRYKIIEKKQPVAFWCNPISGHNTLYWYLQNLGQGPELLIRYENEEAVDDSQLPKDRFSAERLKGVDSTLKIQPAELGDSAVYLCASSPTSYSSYNEQFFGPGTRLTVL.

This clonotype was counted only a few times. The gene calls are TRBV7-9 and TRBJ1-2; D unclear. CDR3 length: 13 amino acids. Germline V gene lookup returns CDR1 SEHNR and CDR2 FQNEAQ (reference sequence). Trimming stripped 2 bases from V and 8 bases from J, with 12 bases between. CDR3 sequence: CASSLTGEGGYTF. The CDR3 nucleotides read TGTGCCAGCAGCTTAACCGGGGAAGGAGGCTACACCTTC.

This clonotype showed up many times. CDR3 sequence reads: CASSNRRLGVGTDTQYF. DNA for the CDR3: TGTGCCAGCAGCAACCGTAGGTTGGGGGTTGGCACAGATACGCAGTATTTT. The V and J genes are TRBV7-2 and TRBJ2-3; tentatively, D is TRBD1 or TRBD2 (5 bases each). Trimming took 5 bases from V and 1 from J, leaving 19 bases between them. Germline V lookup: CDR1 SGHTA, CDR2 FQGNSA. The CDR3 has 17 residues.

The chain is built from TRBV4-1 and TRBJ1-2, with D possibly matching TRBD1 (5 bases). The CDR3 is made up of 15 amino acids. V shed 7 bases and J shed 4 bases, with 19 bases lying between them. Germline CDR1 is MGHRA and CDR2 is YSYEKL. CDR3 coding DNA: TGCGCCAGCAACCCCAATCAGGGTGGCGGCTATGGCTACACCTTC. Translation gives CASNPNQGGGYGYTF.

The chain recombines TRBV4-3 with TRBJ2-3, with D unresolved. The CDR3 sequence is 14 residues long. CDR1 and CDR2 (germline): LGHNA, YSLEER. The V end lost 4 bases, the J end lost 4 bases, and 12 bases lay between the germline ends. The CDR3: CASSLHLGSDTQYF. The CDR3 DNA is TGCGCCAGCAGCCTTCACCTGGGGTCAGATACGCAGTATTTT.

This clonotype occurred a few times. The chain has TRBV9 and TRBJ2-1, with D tentatively TRBD2 (5 bases). The V end was cut by 5 bases, the J end by 11 bases, with 14 bases between. Per the germline V gene, CDR1 is SGDLS and CDR2 is YYNGEE. The CDR3 runs 12 residues. The CDR3 DNA follows: TGTGCCAGCAGTCCAAGAGGGTTCCAGCAGTTCTTC. Protein sequence: CASSPRGFQQFF.

This clonotype has ten or more counts. This chain joins TRBV6-2 or TRBV6-3 and TRBJ1-3, with 7 bases fitting TRBD1. The CDR3 is 16 residues long. Trimming cost V 2 bases and J 2 bases; bases outside gene matches: 6. Germline V gene sequence: CDR1 MNHEY, CDR2 SVGEGT. CDR3 nucleotides: TGTGCCAGCAGTTACCGACAGGGCCGCCCTGGAAACACCATATATTTT. Amino acids: CASSYRQGRPGNTIYF.